Below, 29 T cell receptor beta chains from the same sample are listed, as sequenced in a study of patients and donors after allogeneic stem cell transplantation. TCRdb reprocessed the RT-PCR reads via MiXCR and lists one record per CDR3 protein. This sample carries some 200,000 distinct CDR3 sequences, 35% to 50% of them seen once, and the ten largest clones take about 35%. Specimen: blood, either unsorted or a sorted T cell fraction (not recorded which). Source of these receptors: a human donor who was either an allogeneic HSCT recipient or a stem cell or donor lymphocyte infusion donor (not recorded which). It is not recorded whose cells these are; they may come from a transplant donor.

The V and J genes are TRBV28 and TRBJ1-1; TRBD1 aligns across 7 bases. The germline gives CDR1 MDHEN, CDR2 SYDVKM. The CDR3 has 16 residues. V shed 4 bases, J shed 1 base, and the junction held 9 bases outside the gene matches. The CDR3 is CASSSQGEEKNTEAFF. The CDR3, as DNA: TGTGCCAGCAGTTCCCAGGGGGAGGAGAAGAACACTGAAGCTTTCTTT.

J is TRBJ1-2 and V is TRBV3-1; D perhaps matches TRBD1 (6 bases). Trimming removed 0 bases from V and 4 bases from J, with 6 bases in between. The CDR3 runs to 13 residues. Germline loops: CDR1 LGHDT, CDR2 YNNKEL (reference sequence). The CDR3 reads CASSQEQGYGYTF. The CDR3 coding sequence is TGTGCCAGCAGCCAAGAACAGGGCTATGGCTACACCTTC.

This clonotype turned up a few times. This chain joins TRBV5-1 and TRBJ2-7; D is possibly TRBD1 or TRBD2 (7 bases each). The CDR3 is made up of 17 amino acids. From germline, CDR1 is SGHRS and CDR2 YFSETQ. Trimming stripped 6 bases from V and 3 bases from J, with 25 bases between. The CDR3 region has the DNA TGCGCCAGCACCGCTTCGGTTAGGGACAGCGGGAACTACGAGCAGTACTTC. It encodes CASTASVRDSGNYEQYF.

The chain has TRBV29-1 and TRBJ2-3, with TRBD2 identical over 12 bases. Losses at the gene ends were 7 bases for V and 4 bases for J; bases not matched to a gene: 6. The germline CDR1 and CDR2 sequences are SQVTM and ANQGSEA. This CDR3 comprises 14 residues. The CDR3 region has the DNA TGCAGCGCACCGGGACTAGCGGGTTCAGATACGCAGTATTTT. Its translation: CSAPGLAGSDTQYF.

The chain couples TRBV20-1 to TRBJ2-2; TRBD1 agrees at 7 bases. There are 16 residues in the CDR3. Germline V gives CDR1 DFQATT, CDR2 SNEGSKA (reference sequence). V lost 5 bases and J lost 0; bases outside the gene matches: 9. CDR3 protein: CSAFDRVRSNTGELFF. Written as DNA, the CDR3 is TGCAGTGCTTTCGACAGGGTACGCTCGAACACCGGGGAGCTGTTTTTT.

The gene calls are TRBV10-3 and TRBJ1-5; D not resolved. The CDR3 extends over 13 amino acids. Germline V gene sequence: CDR1 ENHRY, CDR2 SYGVKD. Between the trimmed V and J ends, which lost 5 bases and 7 bases, there was a span of 12 bases. The CDR3 sequence: CAISPGGRQPQHF. CDR3 bases: TGTGCCATCAGTCCAGGTGGGCGCCAGCCCCAGCATTTT.

The genes are TRBV12-3 or TRBV12-4 and TRBJ1-5, with unresolved D. The CDR3 sequence is 17 residues long. V gave up 6 bases and J gave up 1 base, with 19 bases separating them. CDR3: CASRRVNSDGSNQPQHF. In nucleotides, the CDR3 is TGTGCCAGCAGGCGGGTCAACAGTGATGGGAGCAATCAGCCCCAGCATTTT.

The rearrangement uses TRBV7-9 and TRBJ2-1; tentatively, D is TRBD2 (8 bases). V lost 8 bases, J lost 0 bases, and 14 bases lay in between. The CDR3 is 15 residues long. Per germline, CDR1 SEHNR and CDR2 FQNEAQ (reference sequence). The CDR3 is CASPRGDSSYNEQFF. CDR3 DNA sequence: TGTGCCAGCCCGCGGGGGGACAGCTCCTACAATGAGCAGTTCTTC.

This clonotype came up a few times. The J gene is TRBJ1-5, the V gene TRBV28, with D maybe TRBD1 (6 bases). V dropped 2 bases and J dropped 1 base, with 15 bases sitting between them. The CDR3 covers 17 residues. Looked up from germline, CDR1 is MDHEN and CDR2 is SYDVKM. CDR3 sequence: CASSLSLQGMSNQPQHF. The CDR3 bases are TGTGCCAGCAGTTTAAGCCTTCAGGGGATGAGCAATCAGCCCCAGCATTTT.

V gene TRBV9 combines with J gene TRBJ1-2; possibly TRBD1 for D (6 bases). CDR1 is SGDLS, CDR2 YYNGEE, per germline. Trimming left V 4 bases short and J 7 bases short, with 17 bases between. The CDR3 is made up of 14 amino acids. CDR3 amino acids: CASSPRGGLGGYTF. For the CDR3, the DNA is TGTGCCAGCAGCCCCCGTGGGGGGCTGGGTGGCTACACCTTC. The variable domain in full, completed from reference TRBV9 and TRBJ1-2, reads DSGVTQTPKHLITATGQRVTLRCSPRSGDLSVYWYQQSLDQGLQFLIQYYNGEERAKGNILERFSAQQFPDLHSELNLSSLELGDSALYFCASSPRGGLGGYTFGSGTRLTVV.

V and J are TRBV9 and TRBJ2-7; D is undetermined. Looked up from germline, CDR1 is SGDLS and CDR2 is YYNGEE. This CDR3 contains 13 residues. Trimming removed 0 bases at V and 5 bases at J, with 9 bases between. The chain's CDR3 is CASSVGASHEQYF. The CDR3 DNA sequence: TGTGCCAGCAGCGTAGGGGCGAGTCACGAGCAGTACTTC.

This chain joins TRBV18 and TRBJ2-7; TRBD1 aligns across 8 bases. CDR1 and CDR2 from the germline V gene are KGHSH and LQKENI. J gave up 4 bases and V 2 bases, and 4 bases lay outside the gene matches. The CDR3 covers 14 residues. CDR3 nucleotide sequence: TGTGCCAGCTCACCAGACAGGGGACCTTACGAGCAGTACTTC. Encoded protein: CASSPDRGPYEQYF.

This clonotype was picked up a small number of times. The gene calls are TRBV5-5 and TRBJ2-4, with D hard to call. V lost 4 bases and J lost 2, with 7 bases in between. This CDR3 is built from 13 residues. Germline lookup yields CDR1 SGHKS and CDR2 YYEKEE (reference sequence). CDR3 nucleotides: TGTGCCAGCAGCCCGGAGCCCAAAAACATTCAGTACTTC. As protein: CASSPEPKNIQYF.

This clonotype appeared a few times. The chain links TRBV5-6 to TRBJ1-1; maybe TRBD1 (5 bases). V lost 9 bases to trimming and J lost 3 bases, with 12 bases between them. The germline V gene encodes CDR1 SGHDT and CDR2 YYEEEE. This CDR3 spans 12 amino acids. DNA for the CDR3: TGTGCCACCTGGGGGTTGGACACTGAAGCTTTCTTT. Protein product: CATWGLDTEAFF.

The gene calls are TRBV27 and TRBJ1-1; D call uncertain. Trimming pared 2 bases from V and 1 base from J, leaving 8 bases between. Germline lookup yields CDR1 MNHEY and CDR2 SMNVEV (reference sequence). This CDR3 comprises 14 residues. CDR3 in DNA: TGTGCCAGCAGTTTAGGACTTTCGAACACTGAAGCTTTCTTT. This gives the protein CASSLGLSNTEAFF.

The CDR3 is CASSLRMRGLGNEQFF. DNA of the CDR3: TGTGCCAGCAGTTTACGGATGAGAGGTTTGGGGAATGAGCAGTTCTTC. The chain links TRBV27 to TRBJ2-1; D remains unclear. This CDR3 is 16 amino acids long. CDR1 is MNHEY and CDR2 is SMNVEV in the germline V gene (reference sequence). With 2 bases removed from V and 7 bases from J, the gap between germline ends came to 18 bases.

The rearrangement uses TRBV27 and TRBJ1-4, with 9 bases fitting TRBD1. There are 15 residues in the CDR3. Unmatched junction bases numbered 4, after V lost 3 bases and J lost 5 bases. Germline V gene data show CDR1 as MNHEY and CDR2 as SMNVEV (reference sequence). The CDR3, as DNA: TGTGCCAGCAGTTTCGGGGACAGGGAGAATGAAAAACTGTTTTTT. Translating gives CASSFGDRENEKLFF.

This clonotype was detected a few times. This sequence joins TRBV29-1 and TRBJ1-1, with D possibly TRBD1 on 5 matching bases. Trimming took off 4 bases at V and 5 bases at J, with 14 bases between the two ends. CDR1 and CDR2 (germline): SQVTM, ANQGSEA. The CDR3 runs to 13 residues. DNA of the CDR3: TGCAGCGTTGGTTCAGGGCGGGGTACTGAAGCTTTCTTT. This gives the protein CSVGSGRGTEAFF.

In regard to this clonotype: A read error is possible here, since a much larger clone lies one base away. This chain joins TRBV12-3 or TRBV12-4 and TRBJ2-2; D ambiguous. V was clipped by 3 bases and J by 3 bases, with 2 bases between them. The CDR3 has 12 amino acids. The CDR3 region has the DNA TGTGCCAGCAGTTTCGACACCGGGGAGCTGTTTTTT. Translation: CASSFDTGELFF.

Concerning this clonotype: The junction departs from the called germline gene at one end, perhaps through a read error. The gene calls are TRBV4-2 and TRBJ2-7, with D unresolved. This CDR3 contains 16 residues. Per germline, CDR1 LGHNA and CDR2 YNFKEQ. The CDR3 nucleotides are TGTGCCAGCAGCCAAGAGTGGACCCGATCCTCCTCCGAGCAGTACTTC. Translating gives CASSQEWTRSSSEQYF.

The V and J genes are TRBV2 and TRBJ2-7, with D tentatively TRBD2 (5 bases). The V gene lost 6 bases and the J gene lost 3 bases, with 9 bases spanning the gap. Germline CDR1 SNHLY, CDR2 FYNNEI. This CDR3 contains 12 residues. DNA for the CDR3: TGTGCCAGCAGGGGAGACTACTACGAGCAGTACTTC. Its translation: CASRGDYYEQYF.

This clonotype was picked up one time. V gene TRBV6-5 combines with J gene TRBJ2-3; TRBD2 agrees at 8 bases. CDR1 MNHEY and CDR2 SVGAGI come from the germline V gene. With 2 bases clipped from V and 4 bases from J, the junction kept 14 bases outside the gene matches. This CDR3 region has 18 residues. CDR3 loop: CASSYLPQKRENPDTQYF. Written as DNA, the CDR3 is TGTGCCAGCAGTTACCTCCCTCAAAAGCGGGAGAATCCAGATACGCAGTATTTT.

There are a few counts of this clonotype. This rearrangement joins TRBV27 to TRBJ1-2; the match to TRBD1 covers 9 bases. Per the germline V gene, CDR1 is MNHEY and CDR2 is SMNVEV (reference sequence). Trimming at V came to 6 bases and at J to 2 bases, leaving 7 bases not matched to a gene. The CDR3 length is 15 residues. CDR3 bases: TGTGCCAGCAGCTGGGGACAGGGAGGAAACTATGGCTACACCTTC. Translating it yields CASSWGQGGNYGYTF.

V and J are TRBV10-3 and TRBJ1-1; perhaps TRBD1 as D (5 bases). Germline assignment: CDR1 ENHRY and CDR2 SYGVKD. CDR3 length: 14 amino acids. Trimming took 8 bases from V and 2 from J, leaving 15 bases between them. The CDR3 protein is CAIQTPGSNTEAFF. The CDR3 nucleotides are TGTGCCATCCAGACCCCAGGGTCTAACACTGAAGCTTTCTTT.

DNA of the CDR3: TGTGCCAGCAGCCAAGAAGAGTGGGGTACTACGTCCAAAAACATTCAGTACTTC. Its translation: CASSQEEWGTTSKNIQYF. The genes are TRBV3-1 and TRBJ2-4; no clear D gene. This CDR3 spans 18 amino acids. Trimming shortened V by 0 bases and J by 2 bases, and 17 bases separated the two germline ends. Germline values: CDR1 LGHDT, CDR2 YNNKEL (reference sequence).

The table lists this clonotype with a few counts. The chain combines TRBV5-1 with TRBJ2-3, with D maybe TRBD2 (6 bases). CDR3 length: 16 residues. Per the germline V gene, CDR1 is SGHRS and CDR2 is YFSETQ. Trimming shortened V by 0 bases and J by 7 bases, and 18 bases separated the two germline ends. CDR3 in amino acids: CASSLAQQLGGYTQYF. The DNA for the CDR3 is TGCGCCAGCAGCTTGGCCCAACAGCTTGGGGGGTATACGCAGTATTTT.

The chain carries TRBV11-1 and TRBJ2-1; D is perhaps TRBD1 or TRBD2 (5 bases each). With 8 bases removed from V and 3 bases from J, the gap between germline ends came to 14 bases. The CDR3 contains 14 residues. Germline V gene sequence: CDR1 SGHAT, CDR2 FQDESV (reference sequence). The CDR3 spells CASLVGGGYNEQFF. In nucleotides, the CDR3 is TGTGCCAGCCTGGTCGGTGGGGGCTACAATGAGCAGTTCTTC.

The CDR3 is CASKAQGTDQPQHF. CDR3 coding DNA: TGTGCCTCCAAGGCACAGGGAACGGATCAGCCCCAGCATTTT. The chain joins TRBV19 to TRBJ1-5, with TRBD1 as a possible D gene (6 bases). Germline loops: CDR1 LNHDA, CDR2 SQIVND (reference sequence). The CDR3 runs to 14 residues. Trimming took 11 bases from V and 5 from J, leaving 19 bases between them.

The rearrangement joins TRBV29-1 to TRBJ1-2, with D possibly matching TRBD1 (6 bases). The CDR3 is 12 residues long. Germline V gene sequence: CDR1 SQVTM, CDR2 ANQGSEA. Trimming left V 3 bases short and J 4 bases short, with 9 bases between. The CDR3 DNA is TGCAGCGTTGAGGACAGCCTCTATGGCTACACCTTC. This codes for CSVEDSLYGYTF. The whole variable domain, filled in from reference TRBV29-1 and TRBJ1-2, reads SAVISQKPSRDICQRGTSLTIQCQVDSQVTMMFWYRQQPGQSLTLIATANQGSEATYESGFVIDKFPISRPNLTFSTLTVSNMSPEDSSIYLCSVEDSLYGYTFGSGTRLTVV.